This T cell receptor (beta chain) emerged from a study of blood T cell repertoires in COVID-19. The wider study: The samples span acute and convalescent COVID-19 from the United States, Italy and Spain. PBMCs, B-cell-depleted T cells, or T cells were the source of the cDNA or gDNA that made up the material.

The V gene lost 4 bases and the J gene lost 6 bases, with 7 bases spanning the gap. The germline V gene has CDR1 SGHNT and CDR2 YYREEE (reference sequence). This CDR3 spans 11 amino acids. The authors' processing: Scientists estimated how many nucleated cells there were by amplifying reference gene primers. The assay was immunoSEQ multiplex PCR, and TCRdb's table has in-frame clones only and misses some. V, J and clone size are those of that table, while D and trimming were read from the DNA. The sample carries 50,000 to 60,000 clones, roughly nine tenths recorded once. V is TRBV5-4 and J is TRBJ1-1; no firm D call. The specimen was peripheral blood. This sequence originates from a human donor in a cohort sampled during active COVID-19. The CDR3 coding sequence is TGTGCCAGCAGCCGCGGGCCTGAAGCTTTCTTT. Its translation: CASSRGPEAFF.